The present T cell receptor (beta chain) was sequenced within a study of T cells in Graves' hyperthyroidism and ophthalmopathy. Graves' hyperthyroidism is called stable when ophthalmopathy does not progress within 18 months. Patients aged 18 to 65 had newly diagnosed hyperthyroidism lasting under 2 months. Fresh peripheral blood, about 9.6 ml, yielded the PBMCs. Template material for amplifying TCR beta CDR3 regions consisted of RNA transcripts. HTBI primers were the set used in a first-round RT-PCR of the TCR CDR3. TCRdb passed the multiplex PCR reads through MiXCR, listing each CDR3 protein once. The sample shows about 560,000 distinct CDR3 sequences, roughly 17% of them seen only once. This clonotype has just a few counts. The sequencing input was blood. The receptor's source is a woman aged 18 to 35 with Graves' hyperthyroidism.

CDR3 nucleotide sequence: TGTGCCAGCAGCCAGGTTAGCGCCAGCTCCTACGAGCAGTACTTC. Its translation is CASSQVSASSYEQYF. The rearrangement uses TRBV6-1 and TRBJ2-7, with D possibly TRBD2 on 5 matching bases. The CDR3 spans 15 residues. V gave up 6 bases and J gave up 0 bases, with 15 bases separating them. Per germline, CDR1 MNHNS and CDR2 SASEGT.